Below, 8 T cell receptor beta chains from the same sample are listed, as sequenced in a study of T cells in Graves' hyperthyroidism and ophthalmopathy. RNA transcripts served as the template for amplifying TCR beta CDR3 regions. TCR CDR3 underwent first-round RT-PCR with the HTBI primer set. TCRdb reprocessed the multiplex PCR reads with MiXCR, giving one entry per CDR3 protein. The data hold a few hundred thousand distinct CDR3 sequences, with more than 12% observed a single time. Material for sequencing was blood. These receptors were obtained from a middle-aged woman with Graves' hyperthyroidism that later progressed to Graves' ophthalmopathy.

The sample holds many counts of this clonotype. This sequence joins TRBV28 and TRBJ2-3; maybe TRBD2 (5 bases). V was trimmed by 4 bases and J by 8 bases, leaving 13 bases between them. Germline loops: CDR1 MDHEN, CDR2 SYDVKM. The CDR3 consists of 13 residues. The DNA for the CDR3 is TGTGCCAGCAGTTCTCACCAGGAGGTTACGCAGTATTTT. Protein sequence: CASSSHQEVTQYF.

This rearrangement joins TRBV19 to TRBJ1-1; possibly TRBD1 for D (6 bases). Trimming took off 7 bases at V and 1 base at J, with 10 bases between the two ends. This CDR3 comprises 13 residues. Germline loops: CDR1 LNHDA, CDR2 SQIVND (reference sequence). The chain's CDR3 is CASTLGGNTEAFF. CDR3 coding DNA: TGTGCCAGTACCCTAGGGGGGAACACTGAAGCTTTCTTT.

This sequence joins TRBV5-1 and TRBJ2-3; 9 nucleotides agree with TRBD2. Germline-derived CDR1 and CDR2 are SGHRS and YFSETQ. CDR3 size: 17 residues. Trimming removed 0 bases from V and 2 bases from J; junction bases left unmatched: 7. DNA of the CDR3: TGCGCCAGCAGCTTGGGACTAGCGGTGGGGTACACAGATACGCAGTATTTT. Translating gives CASSLGLAVGYTDTQYF.

This clonotype was seen only a few times. The V gene is TRBV27, the J gene TRBJ1-1, with D hard to call. The germline V gene encodes CDR1 MNHEY and CDR2 SMNVEV (reference sequence). The length of the CDR3 is 13 residues. Trimming removed 8 bases from V and 0 bases from J, with 10 bases in between. As DNA, the CDR3 is TGTGCCAGCCGAGACGGCATGAACACTGAAGCTTTCTTT. Its protein is CASRDGMNTEAFF.

This clonotype occurred many times. The V and J genes are TRBV18 and TRBJ1-5; D unclear. The CDR3 has 14 residues. Germline lookup yields CDR1 KGHSH and CDR2 LQKENI. V was cut by 2 bases and J by 7 bases, with 12 bases left in between. CDR3 in amino acids: CASSPYNSRQPQHF. DNA of the CDR3: TGTGCCAGCTCACCATATAACAGCAGGCAGCCCCAGCATTTT.

In this sample, this clonotype turned up once. The chain carries TRBV7-3 and TRBJ1-1; D possibly corresponds to TRBD1 (5 bases). The CDR3 loop spans 14 amino acids. V dropped 2 bases and J dropped 2 bases, with 9 bases sitting between them. CDR1 is SGHTA, CDR2 FQGTGA, per germline. The CDR3 loop is CASSLDGGNTEAFF. The DNA of the CDR3 is TGTGCCAGCAGCTTAGATGGGGGAAACACTGAAGCTTTCTTT.

The chain carries TRBV4-1 and TRBJ1-5; D unresolved. The germline V gene has CDR1 MGHRA and CDR2 YSYEKL. The V end lost 1 base, the J end lost 6 bases, and 7 bases lay between the germline ends. This CDR3 comprises 13 residues. The CDR3 DNA reads as TGCGCCAGCAGCCAAGTTGTAGCTCAGCCCCAGCATTTT. Translated, it gives CASSQVVAQPQHF.

Many counts were recorded for this clonotype. The V gene is TRBV14, the J gene TRBJ2-1; D tentatively fits TRBD1 or TRBD2 (5 bases each). Trimming shortened V by 4 bases and J by 8 bases, and 21 bases separated the two germline ends. Per the germline V gene, CDR1 is SGHDN and CDR2 is FVKESK. There are 16 residues in the CDR3. The CDR3 is CASSPEGIDSGDEQFF. The CDR3, as DNA: TGTGCCAGCAGCCCCGAGGGGATCGACAGTGGCGATGAGCAGTTCTTC. The whole variable domain, filled in from reference TRBV14 and TRBJ2-1, reads EAGVTQFPSHSVIEKGQTVTLRCDPISGHDNLYWYRRVMGKEIKFLLHFVKESKQDESGMPNNRFLAERTGGTYSTLKVQPAELEDSGVYFCASSPEGIDSGDEQFFGPGTRLTVL.